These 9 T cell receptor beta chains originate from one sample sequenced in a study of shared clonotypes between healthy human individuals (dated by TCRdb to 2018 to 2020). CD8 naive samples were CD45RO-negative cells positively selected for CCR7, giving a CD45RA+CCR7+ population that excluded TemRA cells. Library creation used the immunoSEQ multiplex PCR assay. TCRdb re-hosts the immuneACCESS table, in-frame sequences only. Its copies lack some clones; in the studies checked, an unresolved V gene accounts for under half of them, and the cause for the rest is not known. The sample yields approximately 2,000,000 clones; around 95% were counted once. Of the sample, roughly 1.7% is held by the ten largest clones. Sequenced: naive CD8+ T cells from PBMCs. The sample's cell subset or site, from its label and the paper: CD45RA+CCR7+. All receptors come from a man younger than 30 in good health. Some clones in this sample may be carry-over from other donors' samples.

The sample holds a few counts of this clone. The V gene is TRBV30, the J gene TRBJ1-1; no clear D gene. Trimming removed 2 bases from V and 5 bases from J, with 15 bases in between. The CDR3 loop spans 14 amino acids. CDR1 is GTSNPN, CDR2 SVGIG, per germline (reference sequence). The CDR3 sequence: CAWSFGETGTEAFF. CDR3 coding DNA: TGTGCCTGGAGTTTTGGCGAAACGGGGACTGAAGCTTTCTTT.

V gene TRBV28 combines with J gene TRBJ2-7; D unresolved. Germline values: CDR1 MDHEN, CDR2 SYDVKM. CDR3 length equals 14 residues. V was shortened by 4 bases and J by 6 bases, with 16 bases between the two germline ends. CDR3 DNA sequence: TGTGCCAGCAGTTCGAGAGTCTTTGTATCCGAGCAGTACTTC. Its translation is CASSSRVFVSEQYF. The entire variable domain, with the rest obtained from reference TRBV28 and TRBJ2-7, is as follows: DVKVTQSSRYLVKRTGEKVFLECVQDMDHENMFWYRQDPGLGLRLIYFSYDVKMKEKGDIPEGYSVSREKKERFSLILESASTNQTSMYLCASSSRVFVSEQYFGPGTRLTVT.

The CDR3 region is CASGRRGTQYF. The DNA for the CDR3 is TGTGCCAGTGGGCGCAGGGGGACCCAGTACTTC. V gene TRBV27 combines with J gene TRBJ2-5; D possibly corresponds to TRBD1 (6 bases). Germline CDR1 MNHEY, CDR2 SMNVEV (reference sequence). Trimming stripped 9 bases from V and 7 bases from J, with 12 bases between. The CDR3 totals 11 residues.

The CDR3 reads CASGENQPQHF. The CDR3 DNA follows: TGTGCCAGCGGGGAGAATCAGCCCCAGCATTTT. The rearrangement links TRBV6-1 to TRBJ1-5; no clear D. The CDR3 covers 11 residues. With 8 bases removed from V and 4 bases from J, the gap between germline ends came to 6 bases. CDR1 MNHNS and CDR2 SASEGT come from the germline V gene.

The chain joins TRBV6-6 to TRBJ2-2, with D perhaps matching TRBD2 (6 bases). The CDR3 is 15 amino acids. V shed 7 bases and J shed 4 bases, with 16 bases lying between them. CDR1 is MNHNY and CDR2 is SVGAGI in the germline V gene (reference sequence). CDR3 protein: CASKALRGSTGELFF. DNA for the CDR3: TGTGCCAGCAAGGCCTTACGGGGGTCCACCGGGGAGCTGTTTTTT.

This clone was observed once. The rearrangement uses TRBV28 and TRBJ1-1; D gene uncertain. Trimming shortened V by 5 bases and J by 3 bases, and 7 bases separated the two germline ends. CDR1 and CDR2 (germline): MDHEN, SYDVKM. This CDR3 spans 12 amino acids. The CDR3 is CASSPRYTEAFF. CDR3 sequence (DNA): TGTGCCAGCAGTCCAAGATACACTGAAGCTTTCTTT. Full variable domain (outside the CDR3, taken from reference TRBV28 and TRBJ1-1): DVKVTQSSRYLVKRTGEKVFLECVQDMDHENMFWYRQDPGLGLRLIYFSYDVKMKEKGDIPEGYSVSREKKERFSLILESASTNQTSMYLCASSPRYTEAFFGQGTRLTVV.

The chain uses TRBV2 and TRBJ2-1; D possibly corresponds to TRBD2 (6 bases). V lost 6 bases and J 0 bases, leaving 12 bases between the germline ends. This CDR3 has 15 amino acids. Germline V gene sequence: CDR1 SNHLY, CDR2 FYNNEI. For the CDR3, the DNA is TGTGCCAGCAGGGGACTCCATAGCTCCTACAATGAGCAGTTCTTC. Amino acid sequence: CASRGLHSSYNEQFF.

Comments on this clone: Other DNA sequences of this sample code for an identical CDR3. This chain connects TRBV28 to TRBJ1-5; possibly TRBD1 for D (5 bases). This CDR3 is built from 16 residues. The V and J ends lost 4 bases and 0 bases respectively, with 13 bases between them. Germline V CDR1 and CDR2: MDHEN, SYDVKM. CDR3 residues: CASSSIDRYSNQPQHF. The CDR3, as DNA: TGTGCCAGCAGTTCCATCGACAGATATAGCAATCAGCCCCAGCATTTT.

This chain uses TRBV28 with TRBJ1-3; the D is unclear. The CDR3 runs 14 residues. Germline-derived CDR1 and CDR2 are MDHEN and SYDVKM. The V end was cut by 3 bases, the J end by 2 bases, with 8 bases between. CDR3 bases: TGTGCCAGCAGTTTGTTTACAGCTGGAAACACCATATATTTT. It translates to CASSLFTAGNTIYF.